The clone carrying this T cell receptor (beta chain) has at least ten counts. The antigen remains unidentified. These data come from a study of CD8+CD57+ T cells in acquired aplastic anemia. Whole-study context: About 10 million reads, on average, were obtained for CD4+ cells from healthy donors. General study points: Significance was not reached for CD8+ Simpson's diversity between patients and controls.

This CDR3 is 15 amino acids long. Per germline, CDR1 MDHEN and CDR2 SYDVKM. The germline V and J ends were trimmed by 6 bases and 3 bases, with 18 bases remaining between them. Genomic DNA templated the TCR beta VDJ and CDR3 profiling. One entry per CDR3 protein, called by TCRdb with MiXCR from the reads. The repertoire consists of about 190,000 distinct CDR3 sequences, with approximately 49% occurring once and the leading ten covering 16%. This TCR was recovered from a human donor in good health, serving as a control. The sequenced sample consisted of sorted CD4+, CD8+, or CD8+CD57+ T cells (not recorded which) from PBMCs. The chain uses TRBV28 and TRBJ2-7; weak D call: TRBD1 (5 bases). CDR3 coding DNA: TGTGCCAGCAGGATGGGAATACTTGACAGCTACGAGCAGTACTTC. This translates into CASRMGILDSYEQYF.